Sequencing of this T cell receptor (beta chain) was carried out in a study of human T cells and chemical hapten exposure. As for the study in general: The sensitizer, 2% DPC, was used on roughly 2 cm by roughly 2 cm of upper inner arm skin. Predominantly women, the patients had alopecia areata, totalis or universalis.

Germline lookup yields CDR1 LGHNA and CDR2 YSLEER. This CDR3 contains 16 residues. V lost 7 bases and J lost 0, with 13 bases in between. Unique molecular identifiers were attached to individual cDNA molecules during library preparation. TCRdb redid the calling of the RACE reads with MiXCR, one entry per CDR3 protein. The sample records some 350,000 distinct CDR3 sequences, approximately 6.3% being singletons. This clonotype was observed a handful of times. Regarding time point: patch test 1, 2 weeks after DPC sensitization. Documented treatment: therapeutic diphenylcyclopropenone sensitization with weekly scalp DPC.

Sequencing used whole blood, obtained in connection with sensitization to the hapten diphenylcyclopropenone (DPC). This sequence was found in a woman aged 18-30 years with alopecia areata. Some clones in this sample may be carry-over from other donors' samples. The gene calls are TRBV4-3 and TRBJ2-6; no reliable D call. CDR3 protein: CASNHVTVSGANVLTF. In DNA form, the CDR3 reads TGCGCCAGCAACCACGTCACGGTCTCTGGGGCCAACGTCCTGACTTTC.